Below, one T cell receptor beta chain is given with its context. The antigen is undetermined. This sample is drawn from a study of cytomegalovirus exposure and HLA in healthy donors. About the research overall: The 120 validation repertoires were reported in a later analysis to have been generated on the same platform as the 500 to 700 first-cohort repertoires. Broader study findings: Rare TCR sequences predominated, though certain public TCRs were found in many donors. In the approximately 130 validation repertoires, a later analysis found that first-cohort TCR clusters tended to co-occur.

V shed 8 bases, J shed 7 bases, and the junction held 13 bases outside the gene matches. Germline V gene sequence: CDR1 SNHLY, CDR2 FYNNEI. The CDR3 has 16 amino acids. Using immunoSEQ multiplex PCR, the repertoire was profiled, and TCRdb retains in-frame clones only, with some absent. The repertoire holds fewer than 200,000 clones, with approximately 96% as singletons. The sample consisted of PBMCs. The clonotype comes from a woman aged 18-29 years in good health and CMV-seronegative. The V and J genes are TRBV2 and TRBJ2-1; 11 nucleotides align to TRBD1. The CDR3 loop reads CASAHGGQGVSNEQFF. CDR3 nucleotides: TGTGCCAGCGCCCATGGGGGACAGGGGGTCAGTAATGAGCAGTTCTTC.